A selection of T cell receptor beta chains follows, all from one sample in a study of T cell responses to AZD1222 COVID-19 vaccine. Sequencing used immunoSEQ multiplex PCR; TCRdb keeps in-frame clones, though not all of them. This sample has approximately 200,000 clones, with approximately 90% found just once. Here the sequenced sample was peripheral blood, taken 28 days after the second AZD1222 dose. The receptor source for this set is an adult who received the AZD1222 COVID-19 vaccine. Each CDR3 is given with its conserved first and last residue. A D gene is named only where the DNA matches it firmly. Clone size, where shown, is once, few, many, or a class for clones that have expanded.

>few|TRBJ1-3|TRBV5-4|.
TGTGCCAGCAGCGCAACCCAGACTGGCAGGAGGTTTGGAAACACCATATATTTT
CASSATQTGRRFGNTIYF
>.|TRBJ1-1|TRBV7-9|TRBD1
TGTGCCAGCACCATGGACAGGGGCACTGAAGCTTTCTTT
CASTMDRGTEAFF
>.|TRBJ2-5|TRBV7-9|.
TGTGCCAGCAGCTTAGCCAGGTCTAATCCTCAAGAGACCCAGTACTTC
CASSLARSNPQETQYF
>.|TRBJ2-3|TRBV28|.
TGTGCCAGCAGTCTCCTTTCGGGAGCCGGCACAGATACGCAGTATTTT
CASSLLSGAGTDTQYF
>.|TRBJ2-7|TRBV2|TRBD1
TGTGCCAGCAGTAGACTTGGGGGGACAGGGGGCTACGAGCAGTACTTC
CASSRLGGTGGYEQYF
>.|TRBJ1-1|TRBV27|.
TGTGCCAGCAGTTTAGATAGGAACACTGAAGCTTTCTTT
CASSLDRNTEAFF
>.|TRBJ2-5|TRBV5-4|.
TGTGCCAGCAGCTTGTGGGCCGAGACCCAGTACTTC
CASSLWAETQYF
>.|TRBJ2-7|TRBV28|.
TGTGCCAGCAGTCCCCAGGGGAGGGGGTCCTACGAGCAGTACTTC
CASSPQGRGSYEQYF
>once|TRBJ1-1|TRBV5-1|.
TGCGCCAGCAGCTTTAACAGCCAGAACACTGAAGCTTTCTTT
CASSFNSQNTEAFF
>.|TRBJ1-2|TRBV6-1|TRBD1
TGTGCCAGCAGTGGTTGGCGTCGGGACAGACATAACTATGGCTACACCTTC
CASSGWRRDRHNYGYTF
>.|TRBJ1-5|TRBV28|.
TGTGCCATCGGGGAGTTCGGCAATCAGCCCCAGCATTTT
CAIGEFGNQPQHF
>once|TRBJ2-7|TRBV3-1/TRBV3-2|TRBD2
TGTGCCAGCAGCCCCCCCGGTAGCGGGAGGGCCCACGAGCAGTACTTC
CASSPPGSGRAHEQYF
>.|TRBJ1-6|TRBV21-1|.
TGTGCCAGCAGCTTACGGGACAGGGGCGCGTCACCCCTCCACTTT
CASSLRDRGASPLHF
>.|TRBJ1-2|TRBV19|TRBD1
TGTGCCAGTTTCCGTACAGGGGGCGACTATGGCTACACCTTC
CASFRTGGDYGYTF
>.|TRBJ2-7|TRBV28|.
TGTGCCAGCAGTTGGGCCTCCTACGAGCAGTACTTC
CASSWASYEQYF
>.|TRBJ2-5|TRBV28|.
TGTGCCAGCATGGACCCCAAAGAGACCCAGTACTTC
CASMDPKETQYF
>.|TRBJ2-6|TRBV28|.
TGTGCCAGCAGTCCCACAGGCTCTGGGGCCAACGTCCTGACTTTC
CASSPTGSGANVLTF
>.|TRBJ2-1|TRBV30|TRBD2
TGTGCCTGGAGTGTACTAGCTGGGGACTACTACAATGAGCAGTTCTTC
CAWSVLAGDYYNEQFF
>.|TRBJ1-4|TRBV2|.
TGTGCCAGCGTACTCGGGATATACGAAAAACTGTTTTTT
CASVLGIYEKLFF
>.|TRBJ1-2|TRBV19|.
TGTGCCAGTAGTTTTAGGGGGGACTATGGCTACACCTTC
CASSFRGDYGYTF
>.|TRBJ2-1|TRBV6-2/TRBV6-3|TRBD1
TGTGCCAGCAGCCCTACTGACAGGGGCCTTTACAATGAGCAGTTCTTC
CASSPTDRGLYNEQFF
>few|TRBJ2-1|TRBV5-1|.
TGCGCCAGCAGCGGGGGAGATTCCTACAATGAGCAGTTCTTC
CASSGGDSYNEQFF
>once|TRBJ2-7|TRBV3-1/TRBV3-2|.
TGTGCCAGCAGCCAGGGACTCCCCCGGGGGTCCGAGCAGTACTTC
CASSQGLPRGSEQYF
>.|TRBJ2-1|TRBV7-9|.
TGTGCCAGCAGCCTGCCGGGCCGGGAGCTTGCCCACAATGAGCAGTTCTTC
CASSLPGRELAHNEQFF